The T cell receptor (beta chain) described here comes from a study of blood T cell repertoires in COVID-19. Study overall: There were acute and convalescent COVID-19 samples, and they came from the United States, Italy and Spain. PBMCs, B-cell-depleted T cells, or T cells provided the cDNA or gDNA that made up the material.

In the original analysis: Amplification of reference gene primers provided the estimated nucleated cell counts. Assay: immunoSEQ multiplex PCR; the TCRdb copy retains only in-frame clones and omits some. D and trimming were read from the DNA, whereas the V and J calls and clone size are those reported in that table. The repertoire has under 250,000 clones, roughly 82% of them found once; the top ten carry about 4.4%. The CDR3 loop spans 13 amino acids. Trimming took off 6 bases at V and 8 bases at J, with 14 bases between the two ends. Source material: peripheral blood. The sequence was obtained from a woman in her sixties or seventies with acute or convalescent COVID-19. J is TRBJ2-1 and V is TRBV12-3 or TRBV12-4; D possibly corresponds to TRBD2 (5 bases). DNA for the CDR3: TGTGCCAGCAGCGTCCCCAAGGAGGATGAGCAGTTCTTC. This codes for CASSVPKEDEQFF.